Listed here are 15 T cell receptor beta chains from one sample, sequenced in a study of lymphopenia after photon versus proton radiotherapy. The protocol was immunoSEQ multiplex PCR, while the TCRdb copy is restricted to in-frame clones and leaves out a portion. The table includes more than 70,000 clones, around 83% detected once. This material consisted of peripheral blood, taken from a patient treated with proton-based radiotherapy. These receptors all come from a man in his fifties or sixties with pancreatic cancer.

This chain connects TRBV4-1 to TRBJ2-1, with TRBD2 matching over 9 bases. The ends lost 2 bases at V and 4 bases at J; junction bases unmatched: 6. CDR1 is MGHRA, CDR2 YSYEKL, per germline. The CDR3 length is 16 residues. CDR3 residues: CASSQTTSGTYNEQFF. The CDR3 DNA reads TGCGCCAGCAGCCAAACGACTAGCGGAACATACAATGAGCAGTTCTTC.

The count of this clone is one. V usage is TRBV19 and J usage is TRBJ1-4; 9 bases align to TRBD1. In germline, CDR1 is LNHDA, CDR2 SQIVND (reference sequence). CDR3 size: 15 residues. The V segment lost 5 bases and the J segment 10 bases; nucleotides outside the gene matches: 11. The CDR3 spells CASSSGQGKTGKLFF. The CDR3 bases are TGTGCCAGTAGTTCTGGACAGGGGAAGACAGGAAAACTGTTTTTT. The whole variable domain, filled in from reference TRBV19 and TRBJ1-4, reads DGGITQSPKYLFRKEGQNVTLSCEQNLNHDAMYWYRQDPGQGLRLIYYSQIVNDFQKGDIAEGYSVSREKKESFPLTVTSAQKNPTAFYLCASSSGQGKTGKLFFGSGTQLSVL.

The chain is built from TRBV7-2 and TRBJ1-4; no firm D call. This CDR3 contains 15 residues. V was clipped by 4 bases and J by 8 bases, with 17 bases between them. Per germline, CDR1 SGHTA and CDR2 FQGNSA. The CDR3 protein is CASSSSGRVYEKLFF. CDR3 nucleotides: TGTGCCAGCAGCTCCTCGGGGAGGGTTTACGAAAAACTGTTTTTT.

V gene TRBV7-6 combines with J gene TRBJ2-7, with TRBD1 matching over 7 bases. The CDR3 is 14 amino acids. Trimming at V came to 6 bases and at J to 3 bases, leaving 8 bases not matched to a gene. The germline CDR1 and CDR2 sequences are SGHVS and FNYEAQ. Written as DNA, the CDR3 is TGTGCCAGCAGTCCCACCTCAGGGGGCTACGAGCAGTACTTC. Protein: CASSPTSGGYEQYF.

The CDR3 spells CASSLDRGLNTEAFF. CDR3 DNA sequence: TGTGCCAGCAGCCTTGATAGGGGGCTGAACACTGAAGCTTTCTTT. The chain combines TRBV28 with TRBJ1-1, with 7 bases that match TRBD1. Germline lookup yields CDR1 MDHEN and CDR2 SYDVKM. The V and J ends lost 6 bases and 0 bases, in that order; junction bases with no gene match: 7. The CDR3 contains 15 residues.

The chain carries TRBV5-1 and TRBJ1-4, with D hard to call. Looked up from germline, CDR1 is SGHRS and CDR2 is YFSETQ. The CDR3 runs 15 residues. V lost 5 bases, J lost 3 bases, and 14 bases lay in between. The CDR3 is CASSQQRASNEKLFF. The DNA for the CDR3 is TGCGCCAGCAGTCAACAACGGGCCTCTAATGAAAAACTGTTTTTT. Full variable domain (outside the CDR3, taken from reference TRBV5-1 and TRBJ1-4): KAGVTQTPRYLIKTRGQQVTLSCSPISGHRSVSWYQQTPGQGLQFLFEYFSETQRNKGNFPGRFSGRQFSNSRSEMNVSTLELGDSALYLCASSQQRASNEKLFFGSGTQLSVL.

The CDR3: CASSLGVIEGKLFF. As DNA, the CDR3 is TGTGCCAGCAGTTTAGGGGTCATCGAGGGAAAACTGTTTTTT. This chain connects TRBV28 to TRBJ1-4; D is uncertain. The CDR3 runs to 14 residues. V was pared by 2 bases and J by 10 bases, with 14 bases between. Germline V gene lookup returns CDR1 MDHEN and CDR2 SYDVKM.

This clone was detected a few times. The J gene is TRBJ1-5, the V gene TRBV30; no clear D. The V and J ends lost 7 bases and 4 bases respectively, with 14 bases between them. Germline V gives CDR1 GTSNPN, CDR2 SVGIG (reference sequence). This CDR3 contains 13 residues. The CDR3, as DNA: TGTGCCTCCGCGGACGGGTTTAATCAGCCCCAGCATTTT. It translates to CASADGFNQPQHF.

CDR3 loop: CASSPGTGYTSYEQYF. In DNA form, the CDR3 reads TGTGCCAGCAGCCCGGGAACAGGCTACACCTCCTACGAGCAGTACTTC. J is TRBJ2-7 and V is TRBV28; D tentatively reads TRBD1 or TRBD2 (5 bases each). The germline V gene has CDR1 MDHEN and CDR2 SYDVKM. V lost 6 bases, J lost 0 bases, and 18 bases lay in between. CDR3 length: 16 residues.

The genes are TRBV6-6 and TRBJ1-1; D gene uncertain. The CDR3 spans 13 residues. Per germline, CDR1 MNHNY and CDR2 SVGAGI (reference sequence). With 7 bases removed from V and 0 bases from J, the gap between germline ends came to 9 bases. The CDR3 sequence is CASTPSMNTEAFF. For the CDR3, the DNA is TGTGCCAGCACACCATCGATGAACACTGAAGCTTTCTTT.

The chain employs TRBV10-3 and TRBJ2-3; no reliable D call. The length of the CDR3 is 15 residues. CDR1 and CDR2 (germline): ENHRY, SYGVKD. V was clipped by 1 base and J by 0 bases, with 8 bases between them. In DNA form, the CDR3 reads TGTGCCATCAGTGAGTGGGGTACGAGCACAGATACGCAGTATTTT. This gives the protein CAISEWGTSTDTQYF.

For the CDR3, the DNA is TGTGCCAGTAAGAATCTAGCAGGGGGAGAAAAACTGTTTTTT. Protein sequence: CASKNLAGGEKLFF. The chain has TRBV19 and TRBJ1-4; 7 bases match TRBD1. J gave up 8 bases and V 7 bases, and 10 bases lay outside the gene matches. CDR1 is LNHDA, CDR2 SQIVND, per germline (reference sequence). The CDR3 loop spans 14 amino acids.

The CDR3 sequence is CASSPRLAGGTDTQYF. The DNA for the CDR3 is TGTGCCAGCAGCCCACGACTAGCGGGAGGTACAGATACGCAGTATTTT. The chain recombines TRBV9 with TRBJ2-3; 13 positions match TRBD2. The trim removed 4 bases at V and 3 bases at J, leaving 5 bases unmatched. CDR3 length: 16 amino acids. Germline assignment: CDR1 SGDLS and CDR2 YYNGEE.

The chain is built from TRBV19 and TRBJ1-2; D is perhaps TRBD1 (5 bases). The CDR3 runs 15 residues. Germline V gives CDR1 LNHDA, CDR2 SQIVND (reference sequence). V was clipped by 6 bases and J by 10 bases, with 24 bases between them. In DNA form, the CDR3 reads TGTGCCAGTAGGTCGATTCTTGCAGGGAGTATTGACTACACCTTC. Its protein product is CASRSILAGSIDYTF.

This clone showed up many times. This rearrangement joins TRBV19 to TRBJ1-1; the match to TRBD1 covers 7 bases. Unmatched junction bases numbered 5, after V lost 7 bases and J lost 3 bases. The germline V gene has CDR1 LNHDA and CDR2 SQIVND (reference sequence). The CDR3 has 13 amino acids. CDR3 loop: CASTHTGDTEAFF. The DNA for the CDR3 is TGTGCCAGTACCCATACAGGGGACACTGAAGCTTTCTTT.